This entry concerns a single T cell receptor beta chain. Its antigen is currently unknown. V gave up 3 bases and J gave up 1 base, with 9 bases separating them. The CDR3 is 14 amino acids. Germline V gives CDR1 SGHNT, CDR2 YENEEA. These data belong to a study of T cell responses to AZD1222 COVID-19 vaccine. TCRdb's copy holds only in-frame clones and misses some; the assay was immunoSEQ multiplex PCR. The table has fewer than 120,000 clones, about 88% seen once. Study results and limitations: A mostly white British donor set with more females was recruited, and clonal diversity was possibly underestimated.

The chain couples TRBV11-3 to TRBJ1-1; maybe TRBD1 (6 bases). This clonotype was sampled from an adult in good health. The specimen comprised peripheral blood, sampled on day 0 of AZD1222 vaccination. The CDR3 nucleotides are TGTGCCAGCAGCTTCGGGGGGCCGAACACTGAAGCTTTCTTT. Translation: CASSFGGPNTEAFF.